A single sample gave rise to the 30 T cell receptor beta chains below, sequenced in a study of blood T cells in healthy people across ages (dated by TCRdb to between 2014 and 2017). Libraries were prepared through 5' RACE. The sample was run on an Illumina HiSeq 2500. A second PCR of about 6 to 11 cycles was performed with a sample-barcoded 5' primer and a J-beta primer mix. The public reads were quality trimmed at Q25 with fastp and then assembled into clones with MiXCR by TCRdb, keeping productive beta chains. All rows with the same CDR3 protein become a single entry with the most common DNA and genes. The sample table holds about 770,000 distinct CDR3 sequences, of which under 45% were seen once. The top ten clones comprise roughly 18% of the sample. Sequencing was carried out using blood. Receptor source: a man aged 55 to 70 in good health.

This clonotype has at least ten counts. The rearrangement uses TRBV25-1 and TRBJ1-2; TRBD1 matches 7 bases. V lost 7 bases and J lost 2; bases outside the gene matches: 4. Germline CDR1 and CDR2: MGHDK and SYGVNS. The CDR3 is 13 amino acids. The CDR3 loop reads CASTGTDNYGYTF. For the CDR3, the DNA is TGTGCCAGCACGGGGACAGACAACTATGGCTACACCTTC.

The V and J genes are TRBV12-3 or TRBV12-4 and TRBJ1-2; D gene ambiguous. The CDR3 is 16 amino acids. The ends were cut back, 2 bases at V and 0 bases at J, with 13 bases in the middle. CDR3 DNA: TGTGCCAGCAGTTTATTTGCAGTTGCGTCTAACTATGGCTACACCTTC. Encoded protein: CASSLFAVASNYGYTF.

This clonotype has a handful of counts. CDR3 in amino acids: CASSYYRDGDEQFF. The DNA for the CDR3 is TGTGCCAGCAGTTACTACAGGGATGGTGATGAGCAGTTCTTC. This chain links TRBV7-2 with TRBJ2-1; perhaps TRBD1 as D (6 bases). This CDR3 region has 14 residues. Germline assignment: CDR1 SGHTA and CDR2 FQGNSA. V was shortened by 6 bases and J by 8 bases, with 17 bases between the two germline ends.

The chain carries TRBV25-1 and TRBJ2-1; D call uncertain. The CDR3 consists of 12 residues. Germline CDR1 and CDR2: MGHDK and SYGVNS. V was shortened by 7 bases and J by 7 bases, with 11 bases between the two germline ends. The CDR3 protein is CASKSMANEQFF. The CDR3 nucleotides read TGTGCCAGCAAGTCCATGGCGAATGAGCAGTTCTTC.

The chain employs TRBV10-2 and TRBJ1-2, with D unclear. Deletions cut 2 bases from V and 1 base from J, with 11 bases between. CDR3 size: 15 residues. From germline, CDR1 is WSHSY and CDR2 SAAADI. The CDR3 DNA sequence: TGCGCCAGCAGTGAGGCTGACACTTATAACTATGGCTACACCTTC. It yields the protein CASSEADTYNYGYTF.

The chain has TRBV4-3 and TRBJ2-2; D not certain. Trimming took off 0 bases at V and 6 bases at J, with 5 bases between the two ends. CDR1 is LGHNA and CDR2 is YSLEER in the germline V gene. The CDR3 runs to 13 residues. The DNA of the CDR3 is TGCGCCAGCAGCCAAGAAACAGCCGGGGAGCTGTTTTTT. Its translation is CASSQETAGELFF.

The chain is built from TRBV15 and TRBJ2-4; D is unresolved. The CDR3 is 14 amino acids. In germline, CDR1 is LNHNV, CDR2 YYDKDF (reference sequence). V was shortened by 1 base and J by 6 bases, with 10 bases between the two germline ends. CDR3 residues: CATSRVGLGNIQYF. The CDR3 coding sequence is TGTGCCACCAGCAGAGTTGGGTTAGGAAACATTCAGTACTTC. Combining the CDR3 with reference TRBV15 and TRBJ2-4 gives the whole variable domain DAMVIQNPRYQVTQFGKPVTLSCSQTLNHNVMYWYQQKSSQAPKLLFHYYDKDFNNEADTPDNFQSRRPNTSFCFLDIRSPGLGDTAMYLCATSRVGLGNIQYFGAGTRLSVL.

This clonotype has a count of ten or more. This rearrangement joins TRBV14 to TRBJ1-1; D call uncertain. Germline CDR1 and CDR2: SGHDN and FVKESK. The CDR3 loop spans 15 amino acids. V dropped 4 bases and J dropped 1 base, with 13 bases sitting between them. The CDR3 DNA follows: TGTGCCAGCAGCCGAAGAGGGATGAAGAACACTGAAGCTTTCTTT. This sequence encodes CASSRRGMKNTEAFF.

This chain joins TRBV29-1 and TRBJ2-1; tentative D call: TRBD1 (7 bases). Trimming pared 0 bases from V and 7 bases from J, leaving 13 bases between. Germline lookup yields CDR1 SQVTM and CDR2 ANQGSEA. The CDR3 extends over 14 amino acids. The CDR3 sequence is CSVEEVQGGNEQFF. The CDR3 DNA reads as TGCAGCGTTGAAGAAGTTCAGGGGGGAAATGAGCAGTTCTTC.

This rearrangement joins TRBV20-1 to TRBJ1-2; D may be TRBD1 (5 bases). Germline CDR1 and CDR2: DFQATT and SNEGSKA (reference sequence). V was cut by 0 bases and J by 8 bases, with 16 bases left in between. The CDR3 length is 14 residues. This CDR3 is CSARDPLTGGGYTF. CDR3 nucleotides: TGCAGTGCTAGAGATCCACTAACAGGCGGAGGCTACACCTTC.

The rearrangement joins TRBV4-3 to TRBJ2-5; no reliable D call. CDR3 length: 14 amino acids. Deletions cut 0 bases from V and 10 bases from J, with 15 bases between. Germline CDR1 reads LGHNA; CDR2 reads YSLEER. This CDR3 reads CASSQDRLPGSQYF. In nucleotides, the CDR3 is TGCGCCAGCAGCCAAGATCGACTTCCAGGAAGCCAGTACTTC.

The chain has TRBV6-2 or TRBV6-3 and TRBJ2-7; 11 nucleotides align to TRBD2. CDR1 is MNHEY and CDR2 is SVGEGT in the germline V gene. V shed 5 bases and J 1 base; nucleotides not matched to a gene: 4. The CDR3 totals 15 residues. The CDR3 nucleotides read TGTGCCAGCAGTCGAATAGCGGGGGGGTCCTACGAGCAGTACTTC. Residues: CASSRIAGGSYEQYF.

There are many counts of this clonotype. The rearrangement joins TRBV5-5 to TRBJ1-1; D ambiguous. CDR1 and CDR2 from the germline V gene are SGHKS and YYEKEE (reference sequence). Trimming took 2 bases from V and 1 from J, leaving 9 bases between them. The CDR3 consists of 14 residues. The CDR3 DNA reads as TGTGCCAGCAGCTTCCCTGTACAGAACACTGAAGCTTTCTTT. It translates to CASSFPVQNTEAFF.

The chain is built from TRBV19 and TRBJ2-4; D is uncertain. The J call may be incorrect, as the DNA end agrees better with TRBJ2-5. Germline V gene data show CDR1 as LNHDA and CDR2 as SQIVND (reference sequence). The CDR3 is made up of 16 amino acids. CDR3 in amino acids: CASSIAPGKALETQYF. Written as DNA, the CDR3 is TGTGCCAGTAGTATAGCCCCAGGCAAAGCCCTGGAGACCCAGTACTTC.

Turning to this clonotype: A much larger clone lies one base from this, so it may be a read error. The CDR3 is CATSGGTDTQYF. In DNA, the CDR3 is TGTGCCACCAGCGGAGGCACAGATACGCAGTATTTT. The rearrangement joins TRBV15 to TRBJ2-3; no reliable D call. Trimming left V 5 bases short and J 1 base short, with 4 bases between. The CDR3 sequence is 12 residues long. CDR1 and CDR2 from the germline V gene are LNHNV and YYDKDF (reference sequence).

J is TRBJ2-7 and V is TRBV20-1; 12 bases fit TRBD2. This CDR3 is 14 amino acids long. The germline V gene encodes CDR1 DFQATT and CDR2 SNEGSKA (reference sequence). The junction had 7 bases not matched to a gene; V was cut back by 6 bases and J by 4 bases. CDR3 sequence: CSAYLTSGGYEQYF. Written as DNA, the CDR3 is TGCAGTGCCTACCTGACTAGCGGGGGTTACGAGCAGTACTTC.

DNA for the CDR3: TGTGCCTGGAGTGTACACGGCGGTGGCTACACCTTC. This sequence encodes CAWSVHGGGYTF. The chain couples TRBV30 to TRBJ1-2; D unresolved. The germline CDR1 and CDR2 sequences are GTSNPN and SVGIG (reference sequence). Trimming cost V 0 bases and J 7 bases, with 9 bases left between them. There are 12 residues in the CDR3. Looking up the rest from reference TRBV30 and TRBJ1-2 gives the full variable domain: SQTIHQWPATLVQPVGSPLSLECTVEGTSNPNLYWYRQAAGRGLQLLFYSVGIGQISSEVPQNLSASRPQDRQFILSSKKLLLSDSGFYLCAWSVHGGGYTFGSGTRLTVV.

This CDR3 is CASSFASYGYTF. CDR3 DNA: TGTGCCAGCAGTTTTGCCAGCTATGGCTACACCTTC. This rearrangement joins TRBV12-3 or TRBV12-4 to TRBJ1-2; D uncertain. V lost 3 bases and J 4 bases, leaving 6 bases between the germline ends. The CDR3 is 12 amino acids.

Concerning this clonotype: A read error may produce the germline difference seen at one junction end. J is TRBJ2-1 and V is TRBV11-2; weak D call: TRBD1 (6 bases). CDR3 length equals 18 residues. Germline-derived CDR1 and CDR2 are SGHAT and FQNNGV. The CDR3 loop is CAGSSAADRSSSYNEQFF. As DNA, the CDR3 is TGTGCCGGCAGCTCCGCCGCCGACAGGTCGAGCTCCTACAATGAGCAGTTCTTC.

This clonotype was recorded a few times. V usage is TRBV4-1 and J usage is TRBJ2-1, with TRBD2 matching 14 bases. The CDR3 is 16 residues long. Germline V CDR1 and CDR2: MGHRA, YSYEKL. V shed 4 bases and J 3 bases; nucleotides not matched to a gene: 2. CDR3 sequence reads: CASSLGLAGVYNEQFF. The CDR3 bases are TGCGCCAGCAGCCTGGGACTAGCGGGGGTCTACAATGAGCAGTTCTTC.

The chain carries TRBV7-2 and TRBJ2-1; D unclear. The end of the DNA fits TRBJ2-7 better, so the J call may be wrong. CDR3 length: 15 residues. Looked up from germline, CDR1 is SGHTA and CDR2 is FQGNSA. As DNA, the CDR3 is TGTGCCAGCAGCCTAACTGGGGTTTCCTACAATGAGCAGTACTTC. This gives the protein CASSLTGVSYNEQYF.

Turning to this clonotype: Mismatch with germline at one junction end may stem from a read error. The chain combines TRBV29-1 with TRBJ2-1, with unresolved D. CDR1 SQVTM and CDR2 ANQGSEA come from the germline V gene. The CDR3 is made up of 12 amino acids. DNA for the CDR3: TGCAACGTTGGCCCCCCGAACAATGAGCAGTTCTTC. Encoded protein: CNVGPPNNEQFF.

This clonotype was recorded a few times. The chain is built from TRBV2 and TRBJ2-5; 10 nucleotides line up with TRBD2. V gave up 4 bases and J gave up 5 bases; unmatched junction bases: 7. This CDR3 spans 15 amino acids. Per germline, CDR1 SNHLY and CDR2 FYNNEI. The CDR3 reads CASSGERGGLETQYF. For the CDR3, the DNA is TGTGCCAGCAGTGGAGAGCGGGGGGGCCTGGAGACCCAGTACTTC.

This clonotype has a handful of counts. The DNA for the CDR3 is TGCGCCAGCAGCCAAGGGGGACCCGGGACTAGCGGGGGGGCAGGTGAGCAGTTCTTC. Protein sequence: CASSQGGPGTSGGAGEQFF. The chain recombines TRBV4-3 with TRBJ2-1; 16 nucleotides align to TRBD2. This CDR3 is built from 19 residues. Germline V lookup: CDR1 LGHNA, CDR2 YSLEER. V shed 1 base and J 9 bases; nucleotides not matched to a gene: 12.

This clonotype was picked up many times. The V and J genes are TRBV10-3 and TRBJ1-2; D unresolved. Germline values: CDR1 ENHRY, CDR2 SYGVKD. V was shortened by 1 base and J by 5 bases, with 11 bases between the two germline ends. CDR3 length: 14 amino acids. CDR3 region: CAISEWGLSYGYTF. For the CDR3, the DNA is TGTGCCATCAGTGAGTGGGGTCTCTCTTATGGCTACACCTTC.

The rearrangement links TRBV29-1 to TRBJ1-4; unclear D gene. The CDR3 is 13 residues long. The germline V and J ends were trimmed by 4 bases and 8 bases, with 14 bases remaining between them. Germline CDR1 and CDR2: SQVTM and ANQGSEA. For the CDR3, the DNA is TGCAGCGTTGCTCTACCTTTATCCGAAAAACTGTTTTTT. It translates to CSVALPLSEKLFF.

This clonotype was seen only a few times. For the CDR3, the DNA is TGTGCCAGCAGTGAATTAGGTTCCTACGAGCAGTACTTC. Its translation: CASSELGSYEQYF. The chain couples TRBV25-1 to TRBJ2-7; D remains ambiguous. Germline CDR1 reads MGHDK; CDR2 reads SYGVNS. The V end lost 1 base, the J end lost 1 base, and 5 bases lay between the germline ends. There are 13 residues in the CDR3.

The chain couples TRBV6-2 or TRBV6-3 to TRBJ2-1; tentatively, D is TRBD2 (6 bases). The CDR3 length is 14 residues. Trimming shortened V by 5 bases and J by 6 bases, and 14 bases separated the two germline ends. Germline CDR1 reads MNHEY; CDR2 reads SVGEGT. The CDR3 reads CASSDLGGINEQFF. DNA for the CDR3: TGTGCCAGCAGTGACCTCGGGGGAATCAATGAGCAGTTCTTC.

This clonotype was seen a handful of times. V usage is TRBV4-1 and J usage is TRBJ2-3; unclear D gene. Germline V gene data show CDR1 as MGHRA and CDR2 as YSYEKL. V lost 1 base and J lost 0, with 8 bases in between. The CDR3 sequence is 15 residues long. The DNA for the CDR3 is TGCGCCAGCAGCCAAGGGACCCTTAGCACAGATACGCAGTATTTT. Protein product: CASSQGTLSTDTQYF.

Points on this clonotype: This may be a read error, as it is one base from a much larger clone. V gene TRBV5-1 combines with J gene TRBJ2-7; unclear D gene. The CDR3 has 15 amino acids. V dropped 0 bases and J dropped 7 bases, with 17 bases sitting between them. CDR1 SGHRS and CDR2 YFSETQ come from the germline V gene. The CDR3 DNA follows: TGCGCCAGCAGCTTGGACAGATACTCCTACAATGAGCAGTACTTC. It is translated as CASSLDRYSYNEQYF.